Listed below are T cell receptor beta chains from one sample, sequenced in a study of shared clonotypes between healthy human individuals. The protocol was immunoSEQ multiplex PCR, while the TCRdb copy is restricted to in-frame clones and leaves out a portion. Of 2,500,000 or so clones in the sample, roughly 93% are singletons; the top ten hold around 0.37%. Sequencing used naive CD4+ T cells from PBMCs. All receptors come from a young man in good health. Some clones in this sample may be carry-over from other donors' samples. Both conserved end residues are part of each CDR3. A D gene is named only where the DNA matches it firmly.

CDR3aa: CASSFPGRAYGYTF; v_gene: TRBV7-9; d_gene: NA
CDR3aa: CASSLNTGGSYEQYF; v_gene: TRBV7-8; d_gene: NA
CDR3aa: CASSFQGSGNTIYF; v_gene: TRBV7-3; d_gene: NA
CDR3aa: CASTLGGQNSINYGYTF; v_gene: TRBV5-1; d_gene: TRBD1
CDR3aa: CASDGPFSNQPQHF; v_gene: TRBV6-1; d_gene: NA
CDR3aa: CASSARDRGYNQPQHF; v_gene: TRBV25-1; d_gene: TRBD1
CDR3aa: CASSQVPGGGNTIYF; v_gene: TRBV4-1; d_gene: TRBD1
CDR3aa: CASSLGLAGDLILF; v_gene: TRBV7-3; d_gene: TRBD2
CDR3aa: CASSELTIYEQYF; v_gene: TRBV6-1; d_gene: NA
CDR3aa: CVTTAANQPQHF; v_gene: TRBV28; d_gene: NA
CDR3aa: CASLRDRPYEQYF; v_gene: TRBV28; d_gene: TRBD1
CDR3aa: CASSITGTAFEQYF; v_gene: TRBV7-8; d_gene: TRBD1
CDR3aa: CASSVGLERETYEQYF; v_gene: TRBV9; d_gene: TRBD2
CDR3aa: CASSQDMAYWGNEQFF; v_gene: TRBV4-1; d_gene: NA
CDR3aa: CASSLFTDTEAFF; v_gene: TRBV7-9; d_gene: NA
CDR3aa: CASSYPQGRNQPQHF; v_gene: TRBV6-6; d_gene: NA
CDR3aa: CAISEAGPSGYNEQFF; v_gene: TRBV10-3; d_gene: TRBD2
CDR3aa: CANITARGLCEQYF; v_gene: TRBV27; d_gene: NA
CDR3aa: CASRGEPLSNEQFF; v_gene: TRBV6-5; d_gene: NA
CDR3aa: CASSPTDSTDTQYF; v_gene: TRBV18; d_gene: NA
CDR3aa: CASSPTGVVEQYF; v_gene: TRBV10-1; d_gene: TRBD1
CDR3aa: CASRETGLGANVLTF; v_gene: TRBV2; d_gene: TRBD1
CDR3aa: CASTLEGGSEAFF; v_gene: TRBV7-2; d_gene: NA
CDR3aa: CASSLSRNTEAFF; v_gene: TRBV18; d_gene: NA
CDR3aa: CASSESGQGNPYEQYF; v_gene: TRBV6-1; d_gene: TRBD1
CDR3aa: CAMESGDHNEQFF; v_gene: TRBV10-3; d_gene: NA
CDR3aa: CASSPKGYSGANVLTF; v_gene: TRBV25-1; d_gene: NA
CDR3aa: CASSPGLAGPNEQFF; v_gene: TRBV4-1; d_gene: TRBD2
CDR3aa: CSVSYRGRNTEAFF; v_gene: TRBV29-1; d_gene: TRBD1
CDR3aa: CSVERGLAFADTQYF; v_gene: TRBV29-1; d_gene: NA